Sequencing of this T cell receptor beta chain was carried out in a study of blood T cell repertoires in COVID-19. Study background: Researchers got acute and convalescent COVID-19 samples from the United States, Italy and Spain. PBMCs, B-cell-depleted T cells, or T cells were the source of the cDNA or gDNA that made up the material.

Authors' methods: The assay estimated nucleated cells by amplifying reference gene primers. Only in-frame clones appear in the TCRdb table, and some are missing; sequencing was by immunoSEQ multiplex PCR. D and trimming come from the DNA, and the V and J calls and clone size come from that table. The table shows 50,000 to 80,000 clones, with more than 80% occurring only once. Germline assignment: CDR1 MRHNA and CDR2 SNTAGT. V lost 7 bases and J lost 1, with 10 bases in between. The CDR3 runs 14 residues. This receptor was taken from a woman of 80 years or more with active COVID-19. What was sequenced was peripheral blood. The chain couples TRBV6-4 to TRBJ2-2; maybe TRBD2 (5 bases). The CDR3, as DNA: TGTGCCAGCATGAGGGCTGAGAACACCGGGGAGCTGTTTTTT. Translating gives CASMRAENTGELFF.